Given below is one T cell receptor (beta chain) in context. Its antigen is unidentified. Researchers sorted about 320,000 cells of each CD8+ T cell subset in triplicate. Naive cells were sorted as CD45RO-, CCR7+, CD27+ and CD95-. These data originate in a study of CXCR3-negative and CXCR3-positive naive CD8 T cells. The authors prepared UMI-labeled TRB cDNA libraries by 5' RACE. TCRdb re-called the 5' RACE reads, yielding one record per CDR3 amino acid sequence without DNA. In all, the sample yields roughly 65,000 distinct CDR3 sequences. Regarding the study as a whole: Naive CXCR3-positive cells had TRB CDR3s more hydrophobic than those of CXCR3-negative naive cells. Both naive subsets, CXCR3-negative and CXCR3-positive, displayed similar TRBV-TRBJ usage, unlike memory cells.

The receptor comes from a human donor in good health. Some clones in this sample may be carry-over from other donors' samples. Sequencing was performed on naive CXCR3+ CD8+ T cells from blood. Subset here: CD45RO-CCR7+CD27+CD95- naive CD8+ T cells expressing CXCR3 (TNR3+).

The CDR3 here is CASSYSGTSGDNEQFF. The chain recombines TRBV6-2 or TRBV6-3 with TRBJ2-1; TCRdb outputs TRBD2, but without DNA this stays unchecked. The CDR3 extends over 16 amino acids. Germline assignment: CDR1 MNHEY and CDR2 SVGEGT.